This T cell receptor (beta chain) was identified during a study of T cell clonality in common variable immunodeficiency. The study's findings and limits: TCRbeta clonality was increased in CVID versus healthy controls.

This CDR3 comprises 12 residues. Germline loops: CDR1 DFQATT, CDR2 SNEGSKA (reference sequence). Trimming took 8 bases from V and 2 from J; bases not matched to a gene: 5. Caucasian heritage predominated among both patients and controls. Heparinized whole blood, 5 to 8 ml, came from each donor. This clone appeared many times. Its antigen is still unknown. The DNA ends 3 residues before the CDR3 does, and the rest of the CDR3 is filled in from the germline J gene. The table came from immunoSEQ multiplex PCR; TCRdb's copy has only in-frame clones and leaves some out. Listed for the sample are tens of thousands of clones, none seen a single time.

Sequenced input: peripheral blood mononuclear cells. The chain couples TRBV20-1 to TRBJ2-7; 8 bases align to TRBD2. This receptor was obtained from a person aged 18-69 years in good health. The CDR3: CSIPGLAYEQYF. Incomplete CDR3 DNA: TGCAGTATTCCGGGACTAGCCTACGAG.